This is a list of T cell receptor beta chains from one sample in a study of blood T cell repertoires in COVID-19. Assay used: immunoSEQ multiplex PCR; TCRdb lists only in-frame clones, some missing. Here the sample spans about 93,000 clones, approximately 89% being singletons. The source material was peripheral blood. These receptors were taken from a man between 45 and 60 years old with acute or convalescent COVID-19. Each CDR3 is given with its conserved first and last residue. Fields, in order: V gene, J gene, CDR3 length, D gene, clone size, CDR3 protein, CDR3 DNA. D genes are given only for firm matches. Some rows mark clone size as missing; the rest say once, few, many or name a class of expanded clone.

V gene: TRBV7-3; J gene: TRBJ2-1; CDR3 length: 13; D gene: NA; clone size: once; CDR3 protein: CASSLTLDNEQFF; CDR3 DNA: TGTGCCAGCAGCTTAACTCTCGACAATGAGCAGTTCTTC
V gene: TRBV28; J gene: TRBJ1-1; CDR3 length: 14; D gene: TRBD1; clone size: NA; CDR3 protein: CASSLTGVNTEAFF; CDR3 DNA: TGTGCCAGCAGCTTGACAGGGGTGAACACTGAAGCTTTCTTT
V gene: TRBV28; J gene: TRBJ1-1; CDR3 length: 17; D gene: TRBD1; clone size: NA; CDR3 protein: CASSWPGQANGNTEAFF; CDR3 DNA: TGTGCCAGCAGCTGGCCGGGACAGGCTAATGGAAACACTGAAGCTTTCTTT
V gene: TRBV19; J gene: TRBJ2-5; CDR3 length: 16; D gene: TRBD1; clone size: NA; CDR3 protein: CASSIYRGQGRETQYF; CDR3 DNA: TGTGCCAGTAGTATCTATAGGGGACAGGGACGTGAGACCCAGTACTTC
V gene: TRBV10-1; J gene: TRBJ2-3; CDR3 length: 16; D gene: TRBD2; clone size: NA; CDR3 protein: CASSGNGGAGTDTQYF; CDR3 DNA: TGCGCCAGCAGTGGCAACGGGGGGGCCGGGACAGATACGCAGTATTTT
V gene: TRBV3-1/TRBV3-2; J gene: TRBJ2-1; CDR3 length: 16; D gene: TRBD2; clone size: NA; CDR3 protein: CASSPWSLAGEGEQFF; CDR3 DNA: TGTGCCAGCAGCCCCTGGTCCCTAGCGGGAGAGGGTGAGCAGTTCTTC
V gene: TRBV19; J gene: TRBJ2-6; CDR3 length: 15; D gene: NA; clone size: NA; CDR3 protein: CASSMGGPGANVLTF; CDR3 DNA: TGTGCCAGTAGTATGGGGGGACCTGGGGCCAACGTCCTGACTTTC
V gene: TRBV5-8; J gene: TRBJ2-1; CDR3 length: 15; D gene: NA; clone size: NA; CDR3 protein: CASSLGSIPYNEQFF; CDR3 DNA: TGTGCCAGCAGCTTGGGCAGTATCCCTTACAATGAGCAGTTCTTC
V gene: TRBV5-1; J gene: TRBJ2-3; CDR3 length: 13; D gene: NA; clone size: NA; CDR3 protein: CASSPHSTDTQYF; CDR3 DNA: TGCGCCAGCAGCCCCCACTCCACAGATACGCAGTATTTT
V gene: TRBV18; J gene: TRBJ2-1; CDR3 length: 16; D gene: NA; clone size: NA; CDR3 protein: CASSLTGGGTANEQFF; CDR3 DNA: TGTGCCAGCTCACTAACAGGAGGCGGGACAGCTAATGAGCAGTTCTTC
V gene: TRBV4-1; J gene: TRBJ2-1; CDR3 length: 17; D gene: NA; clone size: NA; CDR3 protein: CASSQESLAGAYNEQFF; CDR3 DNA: TGCGCCAGCAGCCAAGAAAGTCTCGCAGGGGCCTACAATGAGCAGTTCTTC
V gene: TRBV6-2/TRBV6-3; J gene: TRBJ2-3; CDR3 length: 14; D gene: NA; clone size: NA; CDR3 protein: CASSYLAESDTQYF; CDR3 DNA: TGTGCCAGCAGTTACTTGGCGGAGTCAGATACGCAGTATTTT
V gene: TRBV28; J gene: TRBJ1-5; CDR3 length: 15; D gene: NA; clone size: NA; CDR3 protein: CASSSVGGSNQPQHF; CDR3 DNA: TGTGCCAGCAGTTCAGTAGGGGGAAGCAATCAGCCCCAGCATTTT
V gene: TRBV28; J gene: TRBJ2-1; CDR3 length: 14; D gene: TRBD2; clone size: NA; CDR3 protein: CAGGTSGRNNEQFF; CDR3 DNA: TGTGCCGGCGGGACTAGCGGGAGAAACAATGAGCAGTTCTTC
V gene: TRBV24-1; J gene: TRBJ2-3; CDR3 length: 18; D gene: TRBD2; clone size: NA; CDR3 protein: CATSGSTSGGAAHDTQYF; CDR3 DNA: TGTGCCACCAGTGGATCGACTAGCGGGGGGGCCGCCCACGATACGCAGTATTTT
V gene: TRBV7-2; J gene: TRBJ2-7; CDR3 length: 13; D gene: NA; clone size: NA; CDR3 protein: CASSLGAGYEQYF; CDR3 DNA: TGTGCCAGCAGCCTAGGGGCGGGGTACGAGCAGTACTTC
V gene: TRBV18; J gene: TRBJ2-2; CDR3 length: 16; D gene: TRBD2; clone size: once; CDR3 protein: CASSPQGGRTAGELFF; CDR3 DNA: TGTGCCAGCTCACCACAAGGCGGGAGAACGGCCGGGGAGCTGTTTTTT
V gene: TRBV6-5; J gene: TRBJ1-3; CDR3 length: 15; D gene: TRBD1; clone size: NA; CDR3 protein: CASRSRDRGGNTIYF; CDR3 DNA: TGTGCCAGCAGGAGCCGGGACAGGGGTGGAAACACCATATATTTT
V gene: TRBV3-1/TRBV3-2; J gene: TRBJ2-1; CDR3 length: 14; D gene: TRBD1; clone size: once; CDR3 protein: CASSLRQGSNEQFF; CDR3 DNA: TGTGCCAGCAGCTTGCGACAGGGCTCCAATGAGCAGTTCTTC
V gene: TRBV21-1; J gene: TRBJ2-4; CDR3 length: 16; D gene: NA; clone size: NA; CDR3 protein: CASRRTGTGKENIQYF; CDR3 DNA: TGTGCCAGCAGACGAACCGGGACAGGGAAAGAAAACATTCAGTACTTC
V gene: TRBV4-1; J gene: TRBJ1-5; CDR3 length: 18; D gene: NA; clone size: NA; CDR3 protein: CASSHLLTGPYSNQPQHF; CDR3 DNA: TGCGCCAGTAGCCACTTATTGACAGGCCCCTATAGCAATCAGCCCCAGCATTTT
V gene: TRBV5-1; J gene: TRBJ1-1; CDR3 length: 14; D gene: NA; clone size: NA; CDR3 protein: CASSLGPPVAEAFF; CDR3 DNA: TGCGCCAGCAGCTTGGGTCCCCCCGTCGCTGAAGCTTTCTTT